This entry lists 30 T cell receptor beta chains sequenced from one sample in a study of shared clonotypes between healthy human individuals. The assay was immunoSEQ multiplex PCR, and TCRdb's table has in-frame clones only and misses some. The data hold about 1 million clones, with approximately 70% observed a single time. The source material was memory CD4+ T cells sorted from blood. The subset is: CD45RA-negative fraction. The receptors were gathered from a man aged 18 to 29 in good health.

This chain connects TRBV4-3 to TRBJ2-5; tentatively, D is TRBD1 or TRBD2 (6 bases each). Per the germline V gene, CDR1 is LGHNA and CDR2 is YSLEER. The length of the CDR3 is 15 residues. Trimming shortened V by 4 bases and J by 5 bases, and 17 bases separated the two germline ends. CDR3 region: CASSLTGASGETQYF. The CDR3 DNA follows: TGCGCCAGCAGCCTAACGGGGGCGAGTGGGGAGACCCAGTACTTC.

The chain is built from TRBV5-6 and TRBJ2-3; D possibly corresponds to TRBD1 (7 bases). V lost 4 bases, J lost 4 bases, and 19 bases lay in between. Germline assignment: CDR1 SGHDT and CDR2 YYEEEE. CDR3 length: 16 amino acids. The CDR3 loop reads CASSKKTGRYADTQYF. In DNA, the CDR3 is TGTGCCAGCAGCAAGAAGACAGGGAGGTACGCAGATACGCAGTATTTT.

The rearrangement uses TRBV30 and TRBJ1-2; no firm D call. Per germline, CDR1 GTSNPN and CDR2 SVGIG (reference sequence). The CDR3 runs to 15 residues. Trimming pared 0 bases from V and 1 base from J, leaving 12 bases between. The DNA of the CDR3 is TGTGCCTGGAGTGTACGGTCAGCCTTTAACTATGGCTACACCTTC. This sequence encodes CAWSVRSAFNYGYTF.

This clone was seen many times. CDR3 in amino acids: CATKTGTVNTGELFF. The CDR3 nucleotides read TGTGCCACCAAAACCGGGACAGTGAACACCGGGGAGCTGTTTTTT. The chain has TRBV28 and TRBJ2-2, with 7 bases lining up with TRBD1. This CDR3 contains 15 residues. Unmatched junction bases numbered 9, after V lost 10 bases and J lost 1 base. The V gene's germline CDR1 is MDHEN and CDR2 SYDVKM.

The CDR3 nucleotides read TGCGCCAGCGAGACAGGGGGTTACGAGCAGTACTTC. The encoded protein is CASETGGYEQYF. This rearrangement joins TRBV10-2 to TRBJ2-7; 9 nucleotides match TRBD1. Germline CDR1 reads WSHSY; CDR2 reads SAAADI. CDR3 length: 12 amino acids. J gave up 4 bases and V 8 bases, and 3 bases lay outside the gene matches.

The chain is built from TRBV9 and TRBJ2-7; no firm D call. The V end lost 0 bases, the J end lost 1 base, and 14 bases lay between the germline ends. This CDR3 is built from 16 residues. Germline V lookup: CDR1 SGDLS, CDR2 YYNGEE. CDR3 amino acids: CASSVGVPGRSYEQYF. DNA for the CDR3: TGTGCCAGCAGCGTAGGGGTCCCAGGACGTTCCTACGAGCAGTACTTC.

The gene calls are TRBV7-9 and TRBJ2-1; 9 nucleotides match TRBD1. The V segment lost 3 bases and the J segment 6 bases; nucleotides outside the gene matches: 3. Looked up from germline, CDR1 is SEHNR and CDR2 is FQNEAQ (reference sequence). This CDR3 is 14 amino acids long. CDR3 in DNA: TGTGCCAGCAGCTTGGTGACAGGGGGCAATGAGCAGTTCTTC. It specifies CASSLVTGGNEQFF.

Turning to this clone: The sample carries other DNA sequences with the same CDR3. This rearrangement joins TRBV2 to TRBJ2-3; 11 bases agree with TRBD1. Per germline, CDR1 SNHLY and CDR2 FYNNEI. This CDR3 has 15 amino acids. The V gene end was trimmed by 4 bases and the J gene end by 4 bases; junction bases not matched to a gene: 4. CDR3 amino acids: CASSAGTGGSDTQYF. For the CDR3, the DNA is TGTGCCAGCAGTGCCGGGACAGGGGGTTCAGATACGCAGTATTTT.

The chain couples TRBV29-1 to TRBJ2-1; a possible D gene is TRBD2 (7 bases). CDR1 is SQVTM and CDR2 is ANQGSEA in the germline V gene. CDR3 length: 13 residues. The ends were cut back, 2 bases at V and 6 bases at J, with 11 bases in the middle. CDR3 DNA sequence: TGCAGCGTTGAAAGGGGGGGCTCCAATGAGCAGTTCTTC. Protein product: CSVERGGSNEQFF.

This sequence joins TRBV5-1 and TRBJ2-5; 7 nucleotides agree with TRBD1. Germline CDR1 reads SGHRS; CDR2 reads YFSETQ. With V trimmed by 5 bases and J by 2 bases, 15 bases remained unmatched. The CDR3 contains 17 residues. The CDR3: CASRSLPTGNGQETQYF. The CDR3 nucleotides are TGCGCCAGCAGGTCCTTACCGACAGGGAACGGGCAAGAGACCCAGTACTTC. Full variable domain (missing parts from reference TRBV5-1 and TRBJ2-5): KAGVTQTPRYLIKTRGQQVTLSCSPISGHRSVSWYQQTPGQGLQFLFEYFSETQRNKGNFPGRFSGRQFSNSRSEMNVSTLELGDSALYLCASRSLPTGNGQETQYFGPGTRLLVL.

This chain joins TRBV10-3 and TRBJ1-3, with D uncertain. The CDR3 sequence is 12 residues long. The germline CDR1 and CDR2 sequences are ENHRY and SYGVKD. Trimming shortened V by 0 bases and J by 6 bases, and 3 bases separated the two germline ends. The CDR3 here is CAISESLNTIYF. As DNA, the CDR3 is TGTGCCATCAGTGAGTCGCTAAACACCATATATTTT.

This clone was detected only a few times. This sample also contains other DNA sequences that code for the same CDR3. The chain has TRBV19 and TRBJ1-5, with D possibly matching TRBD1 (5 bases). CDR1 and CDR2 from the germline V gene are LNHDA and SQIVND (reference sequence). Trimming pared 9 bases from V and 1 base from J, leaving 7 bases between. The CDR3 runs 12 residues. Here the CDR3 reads CASRGSNQPQHF. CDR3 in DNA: TGTGCCAGCCGGGGGAGCAATCAGCCCCAGCATTTT.

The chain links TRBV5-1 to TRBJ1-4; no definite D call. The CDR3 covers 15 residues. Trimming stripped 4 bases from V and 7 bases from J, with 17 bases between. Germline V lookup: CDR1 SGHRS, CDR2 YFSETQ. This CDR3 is CASSPGVTVAEKLFF. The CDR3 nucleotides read TGCGCCAGCAGCCCCGGGGTAACGGTTGCTGAAAAACTGTTTTTT.

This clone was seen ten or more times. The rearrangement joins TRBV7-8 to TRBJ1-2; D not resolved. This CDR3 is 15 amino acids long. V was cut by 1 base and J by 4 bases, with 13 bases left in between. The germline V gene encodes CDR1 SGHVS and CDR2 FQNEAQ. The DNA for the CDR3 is TGTGCCAGCAGCTTAGTTATGGAAATCCTCTATGGCTACACCTTC. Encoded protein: CASSLVMEILYGYTF.

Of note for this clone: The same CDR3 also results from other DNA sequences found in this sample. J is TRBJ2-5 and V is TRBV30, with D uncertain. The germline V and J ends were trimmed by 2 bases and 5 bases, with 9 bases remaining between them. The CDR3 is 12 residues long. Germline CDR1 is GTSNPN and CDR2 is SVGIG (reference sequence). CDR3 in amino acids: CAWSPLGETQYF. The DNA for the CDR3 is TGTGCCTGGAGTCCCTTGGGGGAGACCCAGTACTTC. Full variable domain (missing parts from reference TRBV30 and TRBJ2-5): SQTIHQWPATLVQPVGSPLSLECTVEGTSNPNLYWYRQAAGRGLQLLFYSVGIGQISSEVPQNLSASRPQDRQFILSSKKLLLSDSGFYLCAWSPLGETQYFGPGTRLLVL.

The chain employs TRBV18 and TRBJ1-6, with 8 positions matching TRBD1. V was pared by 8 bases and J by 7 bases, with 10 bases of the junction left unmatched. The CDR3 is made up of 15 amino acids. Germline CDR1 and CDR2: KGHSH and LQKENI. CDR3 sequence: CASGSDRGRNSPLHF. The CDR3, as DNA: TGTGCCAGCGGAAGCGACAGGGGCAGGAATTCACCCCTCCACTTT.

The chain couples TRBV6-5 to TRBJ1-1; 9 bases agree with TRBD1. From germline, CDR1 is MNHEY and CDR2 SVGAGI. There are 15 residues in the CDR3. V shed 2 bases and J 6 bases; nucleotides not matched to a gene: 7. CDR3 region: CASSYEGQGFPEAFF. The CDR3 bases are TGTGCCAGCAGTTACGAGGGACAGGGCTTCCCTGAAGCTTTCTTT.

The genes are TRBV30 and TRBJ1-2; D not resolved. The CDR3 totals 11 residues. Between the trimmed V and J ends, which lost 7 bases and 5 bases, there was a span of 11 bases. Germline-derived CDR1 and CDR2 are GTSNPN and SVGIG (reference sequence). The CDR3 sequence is CASTDGYGYTF. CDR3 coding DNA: TGTGCCTCCACGGACGGATATGGCTACACCTTC.

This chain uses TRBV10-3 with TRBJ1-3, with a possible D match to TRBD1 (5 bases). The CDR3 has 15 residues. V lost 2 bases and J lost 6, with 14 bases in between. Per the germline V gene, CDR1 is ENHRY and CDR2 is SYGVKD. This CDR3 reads CAISEQSGRENTIYF. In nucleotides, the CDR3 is TGTGCCATCAGTGAGCAATCGGGGCGCGAAAACACCATATATTTT.

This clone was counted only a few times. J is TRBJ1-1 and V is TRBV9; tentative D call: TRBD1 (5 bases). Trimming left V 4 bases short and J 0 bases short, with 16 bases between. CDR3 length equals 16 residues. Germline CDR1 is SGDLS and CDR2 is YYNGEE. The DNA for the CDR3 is TGTGCCAGCAGCCCTACAGGACTCCTGTTGAACACTGAAGCTTTCTTT. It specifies CASSPTGLLLNTEAFF.

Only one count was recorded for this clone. The CDR3 nucleotides are TGTGCCAGCAGCTTGGTGGCAGGGGGCGGGAGGAATGAAAAACTGTTTTTT. Protein product: CASSLVAGGGRNEKLFF. The V and J genes are TRBV5-5 and TRBJ1-4; 8 bases are a match to TRBD1. This CDR3 is 17 amino acids long. V shed 0 bases, J shed 5 bases, and the junction held 9 bases outside the gene matches. Germline values: CDR1 SGHKS, CDR2 YYEKEE (reference sequence).

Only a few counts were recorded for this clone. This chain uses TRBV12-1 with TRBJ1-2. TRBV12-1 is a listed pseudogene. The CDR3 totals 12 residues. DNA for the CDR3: TGTGCCAGCCCCTGTGTGTTCGACGGCTACACCTTC. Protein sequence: CASPCVFDGYTF.

For the CDR3, the DNA is TGTGCCAGCAGCCATCCTCAACCGGGACAGGGTGCTAACTATGGCTACACCTTC. Translated: CASSHPQPGQGANYGYTF. This chain connects TRBV7-8 to TRBJ1-2; 9 bases match TRBD1. The ends lost 5 bases at V and 0 bases at J; junction bases unmatched: 13. The CDR3 runs 18 residues. Germline V CDR1 and CDR2: SGHVS, FQNEAQ.

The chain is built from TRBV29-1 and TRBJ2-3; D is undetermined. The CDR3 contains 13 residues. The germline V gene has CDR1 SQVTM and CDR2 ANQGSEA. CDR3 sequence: CTILEADTDTQYF. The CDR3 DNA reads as TGCACTATACTCGAGGCGGACACAGATACGCAGTATTTT.

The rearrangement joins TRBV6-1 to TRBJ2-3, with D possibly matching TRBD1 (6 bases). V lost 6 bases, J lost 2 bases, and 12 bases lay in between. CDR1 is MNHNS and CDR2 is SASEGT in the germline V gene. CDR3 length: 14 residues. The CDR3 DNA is TGTGCCAGCAGACCGGGACACTACACAGATACGCAGTATTTT. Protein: CASRPGHYTDTQYF.

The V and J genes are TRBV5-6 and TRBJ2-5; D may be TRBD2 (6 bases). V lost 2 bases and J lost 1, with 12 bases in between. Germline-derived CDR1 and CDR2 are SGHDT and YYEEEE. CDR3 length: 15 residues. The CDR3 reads CASSLRAGFQETQYF. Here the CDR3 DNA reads TGTGCCAGCAGCTTAAGGGCGGGGTTCCAAGAGACCCAGTACTTC.

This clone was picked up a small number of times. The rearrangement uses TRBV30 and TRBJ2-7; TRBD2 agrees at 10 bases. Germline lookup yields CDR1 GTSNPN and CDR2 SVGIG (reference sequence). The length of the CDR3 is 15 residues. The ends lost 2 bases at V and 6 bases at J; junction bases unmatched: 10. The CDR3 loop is CAWSPNLAGAGEQYF. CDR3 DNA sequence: TGTGCCTGGAGTCCCAACCTAGCGGGAGCGGGCGAGCAGTACTTC.

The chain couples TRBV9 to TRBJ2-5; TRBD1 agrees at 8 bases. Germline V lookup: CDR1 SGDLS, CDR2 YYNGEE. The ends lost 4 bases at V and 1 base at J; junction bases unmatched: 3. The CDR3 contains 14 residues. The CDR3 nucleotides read TGTGCCAGCAGCATTGGGACAGGCCAAGAGACCCAGTACTTC. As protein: CASSIGTGQETQYF.

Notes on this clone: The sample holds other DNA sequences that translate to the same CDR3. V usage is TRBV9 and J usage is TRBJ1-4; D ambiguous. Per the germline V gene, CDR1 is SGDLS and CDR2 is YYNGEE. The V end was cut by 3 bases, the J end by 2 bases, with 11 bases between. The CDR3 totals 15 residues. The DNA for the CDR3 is TGTGCCAGCAGCGCGGACCCGACGACTAATGAAAAACTGTTTTTT. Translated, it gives CASSADPTTNEKLFF.

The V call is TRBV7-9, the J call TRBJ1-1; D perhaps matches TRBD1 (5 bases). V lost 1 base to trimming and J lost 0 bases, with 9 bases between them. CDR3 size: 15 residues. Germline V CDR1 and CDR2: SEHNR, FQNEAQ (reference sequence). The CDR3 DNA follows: TGTGCCAGCAGCTTAGGGGACTCCGTGAACACTGAAGCTTTCTTT. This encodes CASSLGDSVNTEAFF.